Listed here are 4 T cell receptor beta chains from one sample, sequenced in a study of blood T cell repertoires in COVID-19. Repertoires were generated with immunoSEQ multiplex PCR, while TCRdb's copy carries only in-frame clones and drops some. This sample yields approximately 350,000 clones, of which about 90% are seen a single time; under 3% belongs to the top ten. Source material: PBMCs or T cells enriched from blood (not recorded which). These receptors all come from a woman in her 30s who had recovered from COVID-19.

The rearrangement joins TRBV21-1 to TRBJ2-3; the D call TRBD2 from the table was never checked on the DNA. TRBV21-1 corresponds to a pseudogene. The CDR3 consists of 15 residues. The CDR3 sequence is CASSYGRADADTQYF. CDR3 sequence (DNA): TGTGCCAGCAGCTACGGGAGGGCCGACGCAGATACGCAGTATTTT.

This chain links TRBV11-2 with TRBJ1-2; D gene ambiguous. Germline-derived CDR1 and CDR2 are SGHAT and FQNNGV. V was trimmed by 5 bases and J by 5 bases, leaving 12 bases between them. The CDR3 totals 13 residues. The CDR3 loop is CASSPEGGYGYTF. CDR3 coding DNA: TGTGCCAGCAGCCCCGAGGGAGGGTATGGCTACACCTTC.

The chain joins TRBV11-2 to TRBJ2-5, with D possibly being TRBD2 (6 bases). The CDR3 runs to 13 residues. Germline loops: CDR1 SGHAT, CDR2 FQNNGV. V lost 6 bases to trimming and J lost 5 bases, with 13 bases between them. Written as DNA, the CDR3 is TGTGCCAGCAGAAGAGGAGGGCGGGAGACCCAGTACTTC. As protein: CASRRGGRETQYF. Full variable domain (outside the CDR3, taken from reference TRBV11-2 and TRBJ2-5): EAGVAQSPRYKIIEKRQSVAFWCNPISGHATLYWYQQILGQGPKLLIQFQNNGVVDDSQLPKDRFSAERLKGVDSTLKIQPAKLEDSAVYLCASRRGGRETQYFGPGTRLLVL.

In DNA, the CDR3 is TGTGCCAGCAGTTTCGCCGCGGGGGCTGGAAACACCATATATTTT. Amino acids: CASSFAAGAGNTIYF. The chain links TRBV27 to TRBJ1-3; possibly TRBD1 for D (5 bases). Germline CDR1 reads MNHEY; CDR2 reads SMNVEV (reference sequence). Trimming shortened V by 3 bases and J by 2 bases, and 11 bases separated the two germline ends. This CDR3 region has 15 residues.